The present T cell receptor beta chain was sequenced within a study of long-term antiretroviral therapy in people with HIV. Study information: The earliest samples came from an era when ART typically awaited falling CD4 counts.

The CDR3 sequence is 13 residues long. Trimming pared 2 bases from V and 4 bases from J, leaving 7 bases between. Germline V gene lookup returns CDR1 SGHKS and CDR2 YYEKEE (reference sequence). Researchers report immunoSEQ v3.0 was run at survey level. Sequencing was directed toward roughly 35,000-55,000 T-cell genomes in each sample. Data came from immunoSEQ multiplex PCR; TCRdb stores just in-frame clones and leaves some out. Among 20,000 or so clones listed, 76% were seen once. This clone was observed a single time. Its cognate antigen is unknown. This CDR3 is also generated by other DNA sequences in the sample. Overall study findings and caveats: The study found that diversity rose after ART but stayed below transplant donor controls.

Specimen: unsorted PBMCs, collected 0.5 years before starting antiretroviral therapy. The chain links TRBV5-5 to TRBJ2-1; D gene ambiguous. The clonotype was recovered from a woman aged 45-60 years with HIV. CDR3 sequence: CASSLDSYNEQFF. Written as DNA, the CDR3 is TGTGCCAGCAGCTTAGACTCATACAATGAGCAGTTCTTC.